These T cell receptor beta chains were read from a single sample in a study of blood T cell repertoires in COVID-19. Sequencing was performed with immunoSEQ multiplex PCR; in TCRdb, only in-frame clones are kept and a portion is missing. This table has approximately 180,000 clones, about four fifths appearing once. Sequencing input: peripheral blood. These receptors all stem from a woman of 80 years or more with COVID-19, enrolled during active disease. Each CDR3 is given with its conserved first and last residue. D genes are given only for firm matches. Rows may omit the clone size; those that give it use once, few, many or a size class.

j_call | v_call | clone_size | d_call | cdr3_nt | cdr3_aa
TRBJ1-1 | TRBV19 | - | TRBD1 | TGTGCCAGTAGTGGGAGGACAGGGGCTTACACTGAAGCTTTCTTT | CASSGRTGAYTEAFF
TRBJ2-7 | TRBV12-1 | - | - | TGTGCCAGCAGCTTTCCGGGAGTAGACGAGCAGTACTTC | CASSFPGVDEQYF
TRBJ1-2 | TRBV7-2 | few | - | TGTGCCAGCAGCTTGGACAGAGGGGACTATGGCTACACCTTC | CASSLDRGDYGYTF
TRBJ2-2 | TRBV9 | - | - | TGTGCCAGCAGCGTAGTAGGGGGTGACACCGGGGAGCTGTTTTTT | CASSVVGGDTGELFF
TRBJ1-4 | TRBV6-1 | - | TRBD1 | TGTGCCAGCAGTGCAGGGACAGGGGGTGTCACTAATGAAAAACTGTTTTTT | CASSAGTGGVTNEKLFF
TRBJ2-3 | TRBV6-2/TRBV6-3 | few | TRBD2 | TGTGCCAGCAGTTACTCAAGGCGGGAGAGGCGTACAGATACGCAGTATTTT | CASSYSRRERRTDTQYF
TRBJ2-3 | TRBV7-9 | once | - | TGTGCCAGCAGCCCTACTAGAGCCACAGATACGCAGTATTTT | CASSPTRATDTQYF
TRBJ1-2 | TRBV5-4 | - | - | TGTGCCAGCAGCTTGGGACAGAACTATGGCTACACCTTC | CASSLGQNYGYTF
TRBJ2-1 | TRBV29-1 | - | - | TGCAGCGTTGAAGATGGAGAGCGGTGGTTCTTC | CSVEDGERWFF
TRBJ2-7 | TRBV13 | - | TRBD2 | TGTGCCAGCAGCTTACACGGTAGCGGGGGATCCGAGCAGTACTTC | CASSLHGSGGSEQYF
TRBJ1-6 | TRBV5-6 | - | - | TGTGCCAGCAGCTTGACGGGTTCACCCCTCCACTTT | CASSLTGSPLHF
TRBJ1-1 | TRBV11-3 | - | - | TGTGCCAGCAGCTTAGTTTCGTGGGGGCGGAAGAACACTGAAGCTTTCTTT | CASSLVSWGRKNTEAFF
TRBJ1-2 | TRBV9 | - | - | TGTGCCAGCAGCAGGTCCCCGGGGAGCCTGGGCTACACCTTC | CASSRSPGSLGYTF
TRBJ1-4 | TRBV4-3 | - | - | TGCGCCAGCAGCCCCGGTAGTGCAAAGTCTAGTGAAAAACTGTTTTTT | CASSPGSAKSSEKLFF
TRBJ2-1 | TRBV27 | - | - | TGTGCCAGCAGTTTTCTCGGGAGAGGCAATGAGCAGTTCTTC | CASSFLGRGNEQFF
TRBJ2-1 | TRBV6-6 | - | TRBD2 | TGTGCCAGCAGCCGCGGGTCTAGCGGGAGTTCCTACAATGAGCAGTTCTTC | CASSRGSSGSSYNEQFF
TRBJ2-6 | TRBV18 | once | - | TGTGCCAGCTCACCAACTGAAGCTCCTTACTCTGGGGCCAACGTCCTGACTTTC | CASSPTEAPYSGANVLTF
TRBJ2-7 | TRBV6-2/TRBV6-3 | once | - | TGTGCCAGCAGTTACTCGGGCGTCCCCGTCGAGCAGTACTTC | CASSYSGVPVEQYF
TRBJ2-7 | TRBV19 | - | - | TGTGCCAGTAGTAGATCAGTTTCCTACGAGCAGTACTTC | CASSRSVSYEQYF
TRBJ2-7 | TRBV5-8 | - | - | TGTGCCAGCAGCCCGGTCTTTCACCTAGACGAGCAGTACTTC | CASSPVFHLDEQYF
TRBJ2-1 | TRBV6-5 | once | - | TGTGCCAGCAGTTACTCAGGGAGCTCCTACAATGAGCAGTTCTTC | CASSYSGSSYNEQFF
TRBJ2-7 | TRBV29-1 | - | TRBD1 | TGCAGCGTTGAGGGGACAGGGGTGGATGAGCAGTACTTC | CSVEGTGVDEQYF
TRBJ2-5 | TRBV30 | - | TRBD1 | TGTGCCTGGGACAGGGCCTGGGGTCCCTTCGGGAAAGAGACCCAGTACTTC | CAWDRAWGPFGKETQYF
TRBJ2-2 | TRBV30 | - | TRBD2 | TGTGCCTGGCGGGGGCGGGGGGGTACCGGGGAGCTGTTTTTT | CAWRGRGGTGELFF
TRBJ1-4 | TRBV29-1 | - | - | TGCAGCGTTGACGCGGGGGCTGGTGAAAAACTGTTTTTT | CSVDAGAGEKLFF
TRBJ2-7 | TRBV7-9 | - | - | TGTGCCAGCAGCTTAGCGGGAGTTCACTACGAGCAGTACTTC | CASSLAGVHYEQYF
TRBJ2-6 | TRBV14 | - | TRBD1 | TGTGCCAGCAGCCAAACAGGGGCCTCAGTCCTGACTTTC | CASSQTGASVLTF
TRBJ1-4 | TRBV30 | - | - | TGTGCCTGGCTCAGGCAGGGCGTTAATGAAAAACTGTTTTTT | CAWLRQGVNEKLFF
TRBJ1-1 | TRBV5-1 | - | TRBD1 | TGCGCCAGCAGCCCGACAGGGGGTACGAACACTGAAGCTTTCTTT | CASSPTGGTNTEAFF
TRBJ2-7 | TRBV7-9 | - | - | TGTGCCAGCAGCACGTGGGACACATACTACGAGCAGTACTTC | CASSTWDTYYEQYF
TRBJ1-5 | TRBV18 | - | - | TGTGCCAGCTCACCTCTGTCCGATCAGCCCCAGCATTTT | CASSPLSDQPQHF
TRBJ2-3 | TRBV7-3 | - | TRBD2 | TGTGCCAGCAGCTTAACGGTCACTAGCGGGGGGCACACAGATACGCAGTATTTT | CASSLTVTSGGHTDTQYF
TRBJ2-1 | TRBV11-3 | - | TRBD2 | TGTGCCAGCAGCCCCACAGGACTAGCGGGGTACAATGAGCAGTTCTTC | CASSPTGLAGYNEQFF
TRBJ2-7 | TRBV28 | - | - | TGTGCCAGCACCAGGGTTGGGGCCTACGAGCAGTACTTC | CASTRVGAYEQYF
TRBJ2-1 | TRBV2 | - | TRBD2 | TGTGCCAGCAGAGGACTAGCGGATTCCTACAATGAGCAGTTCTTC | CASRGLADSYNEQFF
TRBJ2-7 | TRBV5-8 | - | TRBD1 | TGTGCCAGCAGCTTAAGCTTCCCCCGACAGGGGAGCTACGAGCAGTACTTC | CASSLSFPRQGSYEQYF
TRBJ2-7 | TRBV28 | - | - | TGTGCCAGCCGACCGGACATCTTCTACGAGCAGTACTTC | CASRPDIFYEQYF
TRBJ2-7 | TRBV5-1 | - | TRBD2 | TGCGCCAGCAGCTTTCGACTAGCGGGGCACTACGAGCAGTACTTC | CASSFRLAGHYEQYF
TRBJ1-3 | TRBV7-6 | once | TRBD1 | TGTGCCAGCAGCTCATGGGACAGGGGGGTTGGAAACACCATATATTTT | CASSSWDRGVGNTIYF
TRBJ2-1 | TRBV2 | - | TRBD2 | TGTGCCAGCAGTGAGAGGCTAGCGGGAGCCTACAATGAGCAGTTCTTC | CASSERLAGAYNEQFF
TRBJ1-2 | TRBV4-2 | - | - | TGTGCCAGCAGCCAAGTAGCACAGGGTATCTATGGCTACACCTTC | CASSQVAQGIYGYTF
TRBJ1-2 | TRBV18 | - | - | TGTGCCAGCTCACCTCGTCGGGGAGTTGAGGGCTACACCTTC | CASSPRRGVEGYTF
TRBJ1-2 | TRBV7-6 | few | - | TGTGCCAGCAGCGCTGGAACCTCAGGGGTCGCACTATATGGCTACACCTTC | CASSAGTSGVALYGYTF
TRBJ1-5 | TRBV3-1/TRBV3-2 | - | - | TGTGCCAGCAGCTTGGACTGGGATCAGCCCCAGCATTTT | CASSLDWDQPQHF
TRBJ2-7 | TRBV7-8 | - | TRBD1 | TGTGCCAGCAGCTTAGGACAGGGGGCAGCCTACGAGCAGTACTTC | CASSLGQGAAYEQYF
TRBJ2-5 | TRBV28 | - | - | TGTGCCAGCAGTTTTTCCGGGTCAGAAGAGACCCAGTACTTC | CASSFSGSEETQYF
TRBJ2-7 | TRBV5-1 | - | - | TGCGCCAGCAATGGGGGAGGTGGCACCTACGAGCAGTACTTC | CASNGGGGTYEQYF
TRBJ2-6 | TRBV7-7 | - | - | TGTGCTAGCAGTCCTTTCTCTGGGGCCAACGTCCTGACTTTC | CASSPFSGANVLTF
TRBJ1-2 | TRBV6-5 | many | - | TGTGCCAGCAGTCCCCGAGGGGAGGTAAACACCTTC | CASSPRGEVNTF
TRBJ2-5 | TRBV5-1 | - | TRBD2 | TGCGCCAGCAGCTTGGTCGGCGGGGGGGCGTGGGAGACCCAGTACTTC | CASSLVGGGAWETQYF